Shown below are 13 T cell receptor beta chains from a single sample sequenced in a study of blood T cell dynamics during melanoma immunotherapy. The time point here: pre-treatment baseline. Clones were sequenced by immunoSEQ multiplex PCR, and TCRdb holds only the in-frame ones, with some missing. The sample lists 20,000 to 30,000 clones; roughly 89% were seen once. The sample in question was blood, obtained from a patient treated with checkpoint blockade. These receptors originate from a human donor with melanoma.

This sequence joins TRBV13 and TRBJ2-2, with TRBD2 identical over 10 bases. V was clipped by 7 bases and J by 6 bases; unmatched bases: 8. Germline CDR1 reads PRHDT; CDR2 reads FYEKMQ (reference sequence). This CDR3 is built from 15 residues. As DNA, the CDR3 is TGTGCCAGCACCTCTAGCGGGAGTTGGGCCGGGGAGCTGTTTTTT. It is translated as CASTSSGSWAGELFF.

The V and J genes are TRBV4-2 and TRBJ2-1; 14 nucleotides align to TRBD2. CDR3 length: 17 amino acids. The germline CDR1 and CDR2 sequences are LGHNA and YNFKEQ. The V gene end was trimmed by 0 bases and the J gene end by 7 bases; junction bases not matched to a gene: 5. The CDR3 region is CASSQERWTSGRNEQFF. CDR3 DNA sequence: TGTGCCAGCAGCCAAGAAAGGTGGACTAGCGGGAGGAATGAGCAGTTCTTC.

The rearrangement joins TRBV7-2 to TRBJ2-7; TRBD2 aligns across 12 bases. CDR3 size: 16 residues. V lost 2 bases and J lost 2; bases outside the gene matches: 4. Per germline, CDR1 SGHTA and CDR2 FQGNSA. The CDR3 spells CASSLNPSGRAYEQYF. The CDR3 coding sequence is TGTGCCAGCAGCTTAAATCCTAGCGGGAGGGCCTACGAGCAGTACTTC.

This clone was counted only a few times. The V and J genes are TRBV19 and TRBJ1-5; 10 bases agree with TRBD1. This CDR3 is built from 15 residues. V lost 7 bases, J lost 2 bases, and 5 bases stayed unmatched. CDR1 and CDR2 from the germline V gene are LNHDA and SQIVND (reference sequence). The CDR3 sequence: CASKLTGGGNQPQHF. For the CDR3, the DNA is TGTGCCAGTAAACTGACAGGGGGCGGCAATCAGCCCCAGCATTTT. Looking up the rest from reference TRBV19 and TRBJ1-5 gives the full variable domain: DGGITQSPKYLFRKEGQNVTLSCEQNLNHDAMYWYRQDPGQGLRLIYYSQIVNDFQKGDIAEGYSVSREKKESFPLTVTSAQKNPTAFYLCASKLTGGGNQPQHFGDGTRLSIL.

This clone has only one observation. V and J are TRBV5-1 and TRBJ2-1; D assignment may be TRBD1 or TRBD2 (5 bases each). V was cut by 0 bases and J by 0 bases, with 7 bases left in between. Germline V gives CDR1 SGHRS, CDR2 YFSETQ. The CDR3 is 15 amino acids. The CDR3 loop reads CASSLEGSSYNEQFF. CDR3 DNA: TGCGCCAGCAGCTTGGAGGGGAGCTCCTACAATGAGCAGTTCTTC.

The rearrangement joins TRBV29-1 to TRBJ2-3; 10 bases fit TRBD1. CDR1 and CDR2 (germline): SQVTM, ANQGSEA. V trimming: 7 bases; J trimming: 7 bases; junction bases outside the gene matches: 5. This CDR3 is built from 12 residues. CDR3 nucleotide sequence: TGCAGCGCCTGGACAGGGGGAAATACGCAGTATTTT. Residues: CSAWTGGNTQYF.

The gene calls are TRBV5-1 and TRBJ2-4, with D possibly called TRBD1 or TRBD2 (6 bases each). The germline V and J ends were trimmed by 4 bases and 2 bases, with 22 bases remaining between them. CDR1 is SGHRS and CDR2 is YFSETQ in the germline V gene. The CDR3 sequence is 18 residues long. CDR3 protein: CASSAGRGSPGSKNIQYF. Written as DNA, the CDR3 is TGCGCCAGCAGCGCGGGAAGGGGGAGTCCAGGATCCAAAAACATTCAGTACTTC.

The rearrangement links TRBV4-1 to TRBJ1-6, with no clear D. V was pared by 3 bases and J by 6 bases, with 12 bases between. Germline assignment: CDR1 MGHRA and CDR2 YSYEKL. This CDR3 is 15 amino acids long. The chain's CDR3 is CASSQSGLTNSPLHF. The CDR3 DNA is TGCGCCAGCAGCCAGAGCGGACTGACTAATTCACCCCTCCACTTT.

The rearrangement links TRBV9 to TRBJ2-7, with D possibly being TRBD2 (7 bases). The germline V gene encodes CDR1 SGDLS and CDR2 YYNGEE. This CDR3 has 22 residues. The germline V and J ends were trimmed by 0 bases and 3 bases, with 34 bases remaining between them. The CDR3 reads CASSVGLAGSSRGGLGVYEQYF. In DNA, the CDR3 is TGTGCCAGCAGCGTAGGACTAGCCGGAAGCTCACGCGGGGGCCTCGGGGTCTACGAGCAGTACTTC. Full variable domain (rest looked up from reference TRBV9 and TRBJ2-7): DSGVTQTPKHLITATGQRVTLRCSPRSGDLSVYWYQQSLDQGLQFLIQYYNGEERAKGNILERFSAQQFPDLHSELNLSSLELGDSALYFCASSVGLAGSSRGGLGVYEQYFGPGTRLTVT.

This clone was found a few times. The chain employs TRBV5-6 and TRBJ1-4, with D perhaps matching TRBD1 (6 bases). Germline V gene data show CDR1 as SGHDT and CDR2 as YYEEEE. This CDR3 has 12 amino acids. Between the trimmed V and J ends, which lost 7 bases and 5 bases, there was a span of 9 bases. This CDR3 is CASGDRNEKLFF. The CDR3 region has the DNA TGTGCCAGCGGCGACAGGAATGAAAAACTGTTTTTT.

This rearrangement joins TRBV2 to TRBJ1-6; 8 nucleotides match TRBD1. Germline V CDR1 and CDR2: SNHLY, FYNNEI. The CDR3 totals 15 residues. V was clipped by 7 bases and J by 10 bases; unmatched bases: 12. The CDR3 nucleotides are TGTGCCAGCATTATGGACAGGGCAGGGACCTCACCCCTCCACTTT. Protein sequence: CASIMDRAGTSPLHF. Full variable domain (missing parts from reference TRBV2 and TRBJ1-6): EPEVTQTPSHQVTQMGQEVILRCVPISNHLYFYWYRQILGQKVEFLVSFYNNEISEKSEIFDDQFSVERPDGSNFTLKIRSTKLEDSAMYFCASIMDRAGTSPLHFGNGTRLTVT.

The chain links TRBV5-1 to TRBJ1-1; D remains ambiguous. This CDR3 comprises 13 residues. V was cut by 4 bases and J by 0 bases, with 7 bases left in between. The V gene's germline CDR1 is SGHRS and CDR2 YFSETQ. The CDR3, as DNA: TGCGCCAGCAGCCCCTCTTTGAACACTGAAGCTTTCTTT. It is translated as CASSPSLNTEAFF.

The V call is TRBV6-5, the J call TRBJ1-3; D might be TRBD1 (6 bases). The CDR3 sequence is 15 residues long. Trimming took 7 bases from V and 1 from J, leaving 14 bases between them. CDR1 is MNHEY, CDR2 SVGAGI, per germline. DNA of the CDR3: TGTGCCAGCATGATAACAGGGTCTTCTGGAAACACCATATATTTT. Its translation is CASMITGSSGNTIYF.